The T cell receptor (beta chain) described here comes from a study of T cell responses to AZD1222 COVID-19 vaccine. As regards this clone: Its antigen is unidentified. Because the CDR3's place on the DNA is in doubt, the DNA is left out and the CDR3 is given as listed by TCRdb.

Study results and caveats: Sampling that yielded the repertoires occurred only after the peak T cell response. Females made up more of the donors, who were largely white British, and clonal diversity may have come out too low.

Clones were read by immunoSEQ multiplex PCR, and TCRdb kept only the in-frame ones, dropping some. The sample records about 130,000 clones, just over 85% being singletons. This receptor was obtained from an adult in good health. The specimen was peripheral blood, collected on day 0 of AZD1222 vaccination.

Here the CDR3 reads CASGLAQATYNEQFF. The rearrangement uses TRBV12-5 and TRBJ2-1; the table's D call of TRBD1 was not tested on the DNA. Germline lookup yields CDR1 LGHNT and CDR2 FRNRAP. The CDR3 is made up of 15 amino acids, end residues included.